This TCR beta chain was captured by sequencing in a study of T cell responses to AZD1222 COVID-19 vaccine. A remark on this clone: Antigen unknown.

Germline V gene sequence: CDR1 SGHTA, CDR2 FQGNSA. V was trimmed by 4 bases and J by 0 bases, leaving 12 bases between them. There are 15 residues in the CDR3. Assay used: immunoSEQ multiplex PCR; TCRdb lists only in-frame clones, some missing. Counted here are 60,000 to 70,000 clones, 65% to 90% occurring once; the ten biggest clones make up about 5.8%. Study-wide results and caveats: Only a handful of AZD1222 recipients tested seropositive at baseline. All repertoire sampling was performed exclusively after the peak T cell response. Donors in the cohort were predominantly white British and more often female, and clonal diversity was possibly underestimated. Nearly half of unique spike-specific TCRs reportedly avoided B.1.351 and B.1.1.7 mutated regions.

Sequencing was performed on peripheral blood, taken on day 0 of AZD1222 vaccination. This sequence originates from an adult in good health. The V and J genes are TRBV7-2 and TRBJ1-2; D remains ambiguous. The CDR3 nucleotides are TGTGCCAGCAGCTCCCCTGACGGATCTAACTATGGCTACACCTTC. This encodes CASSSPDGSNYGYTF.